This T cell receptor beta chain was profiled in a study of blood T cell repertoires in COVID-19. Study details: Spain, Italy and the United States supplied samples that represented acute and convalescent COVID-19. The analysed material was cDNA or gDNA that came from T cells, B-cell-depleted T cells, or PBMCs.

Per the authors' pipeline: Amplifying reference gene primers gave estimates of nucleated cell counts. TCRdb's copy holds only in-frame clones and misses some; the assay was immunoSEQ multiplex PCR. For V, J and clone size, that table is used; D and trimming come from the DNA. The sample shows more than 200,000 clones, approximately 90% of them seen only once. This CDR3 spans 20 amino acids. Germline CDR1 and CDR2: SGHRS and YFSETQ. V shed 4 bases and J 0 bases; nucleotides not matched to a gene: 18. Sequences were obtained from peripheral blood. The sequence was obtained from a man between 65 and 80 years old with acute or convalescent COVID-19. The J gene is TRBJ1-3, the V gene TRBV5-1; 8 positions agree with TRBD1. The CDR3 coding sequence is TGCGCCAGCAGCCTAAATGCCTGGACAGGGCGTCAAGACTCTGGAAACACCATATATTTT. It codes for CASSLNAWTGRQDSGNTIYF.